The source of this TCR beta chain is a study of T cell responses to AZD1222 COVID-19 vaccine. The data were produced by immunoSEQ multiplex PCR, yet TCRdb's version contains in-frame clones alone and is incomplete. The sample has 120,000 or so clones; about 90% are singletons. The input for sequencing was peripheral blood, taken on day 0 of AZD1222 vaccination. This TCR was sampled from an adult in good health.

For the CDR3, the DNA is TGTGCCAGCAGTGAATCAGGGGAGCTGTTTTTT. It is translated as CASSESGELFF. The chain carries TRBV6-1 and TRBJ2-2, with unresolved D. The germline V and J ends were trimmed by 2 bases and 8 bases, with 3 bases remaining between them. The CDR3 runs to 11 residues. From germline, CDR1 is MNHNS and CDR2 SASEGT.